This T cell receptor beta chain was found in a study of OX40 agonist ivuxolimab in advanced cancers. Trimming shortened V by 5 bases and J by 1 base, and 2 bases separated the two germline ends. The CDR3 runs to 12 residues. Per the germline V gene, CDR1 is MNHEY and CDR2 is SVGAGI. Comment on this clone: Its antigen is unidentified.

Broader study findings: The CD4+ and CD8+ T cells in the blood had expanded clonally by week 6 at 0.1 to 3.0 mg/kg.

Blood sampling was done at baseline, cycle 4 day 1, and cycle 7 day 1. Profiling relied on immunoSEQ multiplex PCR, and the TCRdb table lists in-frame clones only, not all of them. The data contain 100,000 or so clones, around 90% of them singletons. The chain recombines TRBV6-5 with TRBJ2-2; D not certain. The sample in question was CD4+ or CD8+ T cells sorted from blood, obtained in a trial of the OX40 agonist ivuxolimab. The sequence derives from an adult with an advanced solid tumor such as melanoma, head and neck, liver or kidney cancer. CDR3 in DNA: TGTGCCAGCAGTCGGAACACCGGGGAGCTGTTTTTT. Amino acids: CASSRNTGELFF.